This T cell receptor beta chain was obtained from a study of cytomegalovirus exposure and HLA in healthy donors. As to this clone: What it recognizes is unknown.

The PCR made use of 60 Vbeta and 13 Jbeta primers. TCRdb's table, derived via immunoSEQ multiplex PCR, lists solely in-frame clones and lacks some. The data contain 150,000 to 200,000 clones, about 70% of them singletons. Study-wide results and limits: The authors listed some 160 TCR beta chains as cytomegalovirus-associated. Some V segments, including TRBV6-2 and TRBV6-3, were excluded as indistinguishable. In a later analysis, TCR beta V- and J-gene trimming was associated with a missense DCLRE1C variant. Most CMV-associated TCR beta chains appeared HLA-restricted in a later analysis.

V lost 0 bases and J lost 1, with 5 bases in between. Germline V gives CDR1 SGHRS, CDR2 YFSETQ. CDR3 length: 13 amino acids. The sequence came from a woman younger than 45 in good health and CMV-seronegative. Input material: PBMCs. The chain combines TRBV5-1 with TRBJ2-7; D is ambiguous. The CDR3 loop is CASSLAPSYEQYF. CDR3 coding DNA: TGCGCCAGCAGCTTGGCCCCTTCCTACGAGCAGTACTTC.